The 6 T cell receptor beta chains below were found in one sample sequenced in a study of T cells in Graves' hyperthyroidism and ophthalmopathy. RNA transcripts were the template for amplifying TCR beta CDR3 regions. In the first-round RT-PCR of the TCR CDR3, the HTBI primer set was used. TCRdb recomputed calls from the multiplex PCR reads with MiXCR, one row per CDR3 protein. The table records approximately 530,000 distinct CDR3 sequences, 16% of them present only once. Sequencing input: blood. Source of these receptors: a woman younger than 35 with Graves' hyperthyroidism.

The table lists this clonotype with many counts. This chain connects TRBV7-2 to TRBJ1-1; D is unresolved. V was cut by 5 bases and J by 5 bases, with 12 bases left in between. Germline loops: CDR1 SGHTA, CDR2 FQGNSA. CDR3 size: 13 residues. This CDR3 reads CASSGSGGTEAFF. For the CDR3, the DNA is TGTGCCAGCAGCGGTTCCGGCGGGACTGAAGCTTTCTTT.

This clonotype was detected a few times. The chain combines TRBV7-9 with TRBJ2-7; TRBD1 agrees at 7 bases. This CDR3 has 16 residues. Germline V CDR1 and CDR2: SEHNR, FQNEAQ (reference sequence). The V and J ends lost 5 bases and 3 bases, in that order; junction bases with no gene match: 13. The CDR3 protein is CASSIMGRTGDYEQYF. In DNA form, the CDR3 reads TGTGCCAGCAGCATTATGGGGAGAACAGGGGACTACGAGCAGTACTTC.

This clonotype was counted many times. The rearrangement uses TRBV5-1 and TRBJ2-7; 11 nucleotides line up with TRBD2. Trimming took 4 bases from V and 4 from J; bases not matched to a gene: 4. There are 14 residues in the CDR3. Looked up from germline, CDR1 is SGHRS and CDR2 is YFSETQ. The CDR3, as DNA: TGCGCCAGCAGCATCACTAGCGGGGGTTACGAGCAGTACTTC. As protein: CASSITSGGYEQYF.

This clonotype was found many times. This rearrangement joins TRBV20-1 to TRBJ1-1, with 7 positions matching TRBD1. V was clipped by 8 bases and J by 3 bases; unmatched bases: 9. The CDR3 runs to 13 residues. In germline, CDR1 is DFQATT, CDR2 SNEGSKA (reference sequence). The CDR3 nucleotides read TGCAGTCCCAGGGGGGCGGGGGACACTGAAGCTTTCTTT. This translates into CSPRGAGDTEAFF.

This clonotype was detected only a few times. The genes are TRBV7-9 and TRBJ2-5; 10 bases align to TRBD2. The CDR3 has 15 amino acids. Germline CDR1 reads SEHNR; CDR2 reads FQNEAQ (reference sequence). The ends lost 4 bases at V and 4 bases at J; junction bases unmatched: 6. In DNA, the CDR3 is TGTGCCAGCAGCTCAGCGGGGGGGCCTCGAGAGACCCAGTACTTC. Its translation: CASSSAGGPRETQYF.

The table lists this clonotype with a few counts. J is TRBJ1-1 and V is TRBV6-1; 7 nucleotides line up with TRBD1. With V trimmed by 5 bases and J by 4 bases, 10 bases remained unmatched. The CDR3 is 15 amino acids. CDR1 MNHNS and CDR2 SASEGT come from the germline V gene. The CDR3 DNA sequence: TGTGCCAGCAGTTCATTCGCAGGGGGAGGCACTGAAGCTTTCTTT. Protein sequence: CASSSFAGGGTEAFF.